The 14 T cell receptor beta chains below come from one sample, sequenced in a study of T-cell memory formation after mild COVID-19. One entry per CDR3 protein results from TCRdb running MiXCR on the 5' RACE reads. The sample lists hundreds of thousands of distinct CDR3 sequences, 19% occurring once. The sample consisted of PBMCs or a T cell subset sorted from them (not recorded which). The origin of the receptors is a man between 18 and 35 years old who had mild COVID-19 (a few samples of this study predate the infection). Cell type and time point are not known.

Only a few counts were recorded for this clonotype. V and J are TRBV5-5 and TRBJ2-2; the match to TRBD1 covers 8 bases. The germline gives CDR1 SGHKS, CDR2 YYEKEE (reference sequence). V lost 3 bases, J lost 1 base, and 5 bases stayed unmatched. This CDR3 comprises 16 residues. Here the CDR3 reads CASSSRTGLNTGELFF. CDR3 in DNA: TGTGCCAGCAGCTCCCGGACAGGGCTGAACACCGGGGAGCTGTTTTTT.

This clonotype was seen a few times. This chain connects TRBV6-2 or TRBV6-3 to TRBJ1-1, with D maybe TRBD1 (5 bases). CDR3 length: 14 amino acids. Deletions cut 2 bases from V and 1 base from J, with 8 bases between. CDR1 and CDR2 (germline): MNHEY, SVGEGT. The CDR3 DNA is TGTGCCAGCAGTTACGGTGGGGGGAACACTGAAGCTTTCTTT. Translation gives CASSYGGGNTEAFF.

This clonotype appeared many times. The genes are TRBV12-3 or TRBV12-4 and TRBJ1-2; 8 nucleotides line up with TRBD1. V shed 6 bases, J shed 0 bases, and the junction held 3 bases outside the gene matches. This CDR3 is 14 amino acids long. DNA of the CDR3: TGTGCCAGCAGCCGGGACAGGACTAACTATGGCTACACCTTC. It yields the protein CASSRDRTNYGYTF.

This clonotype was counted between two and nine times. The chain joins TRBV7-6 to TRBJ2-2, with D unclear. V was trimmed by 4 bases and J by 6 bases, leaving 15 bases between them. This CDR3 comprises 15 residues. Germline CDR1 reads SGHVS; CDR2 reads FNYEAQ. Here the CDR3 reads CASSSPTRTSGELFF. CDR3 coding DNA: TGTGCCAGCAGCTCACCGACCCGGACCTCCGGGGAGCTGTTTTTT.

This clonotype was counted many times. This CDR3 is CASSARLAGGETQYF. Written as DNA, the CDR3 is TGTGCCAGCAGCGCCCGGCTAGCGGGGGGAGAGACCCAGTACTTC. The chain carries TRBV7-9 and TRBJ2-5, with 11 bases matching TRBD2. Germline V gene data show CDR1 as SEHNR and CDR2 as FQNEAQ (reference sequence). V gave up 5 bases and J gave up 4 bases; unmatched junction bases: 6. The CDR3 is made up of 15 amino acids.

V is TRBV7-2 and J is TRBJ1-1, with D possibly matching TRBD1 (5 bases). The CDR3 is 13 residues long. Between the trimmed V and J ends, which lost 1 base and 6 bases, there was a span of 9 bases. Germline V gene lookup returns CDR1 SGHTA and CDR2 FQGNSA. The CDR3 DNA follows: TGTGCCAGCAGCTTAGTACGGGACTCTGAAGCTTTCTTT. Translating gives CASSLVRDSEAFF.

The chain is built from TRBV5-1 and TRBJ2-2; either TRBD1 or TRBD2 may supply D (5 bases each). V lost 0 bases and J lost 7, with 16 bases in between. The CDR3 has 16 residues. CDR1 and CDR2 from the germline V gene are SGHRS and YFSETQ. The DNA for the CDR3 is TGCGCCAGCAGCTTGGAACCAAACCGAGGGGTCGGGGAGCTGTTTTTT. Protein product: CASSLEPNRGVGELFF.

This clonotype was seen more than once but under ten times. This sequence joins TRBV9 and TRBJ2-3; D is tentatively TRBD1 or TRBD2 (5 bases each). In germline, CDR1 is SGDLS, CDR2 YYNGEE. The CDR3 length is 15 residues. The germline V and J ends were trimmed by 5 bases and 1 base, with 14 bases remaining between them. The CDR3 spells CASSFGETGTDTQYF. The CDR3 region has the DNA TGTGCCAGCAGTTTCGGGGAGACAGGCACAGATACGCAGTATTTT.

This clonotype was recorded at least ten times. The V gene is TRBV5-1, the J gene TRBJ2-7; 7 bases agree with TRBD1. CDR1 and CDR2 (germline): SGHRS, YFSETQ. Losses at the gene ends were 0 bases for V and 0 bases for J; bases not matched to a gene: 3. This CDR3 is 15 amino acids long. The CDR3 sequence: CASSLAGQRSYEQYF. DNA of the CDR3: TGCGCCAGCAGCTTGGCGGGACAGCGCTCCTACGAGCAGTACTTC.

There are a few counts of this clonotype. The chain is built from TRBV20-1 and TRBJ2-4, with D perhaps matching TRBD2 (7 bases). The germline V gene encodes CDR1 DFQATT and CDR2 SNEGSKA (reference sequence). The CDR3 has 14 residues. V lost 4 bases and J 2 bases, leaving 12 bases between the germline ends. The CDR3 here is CSAKGGTSKNIQYF. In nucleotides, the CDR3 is TGCAGTGCTAAGGGGGGGACTTCCAAAAACATTCAGTACTTC.

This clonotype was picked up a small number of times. CDR3 bases: TGCAGTGCTAGTCGCCCTGGGAGAGGGCCCCACACCGGGGAGCTGTTTTTT. Translation: CSASRPGRGPHTGELFF. The chain uses TRBV20-1 and TRBJ2-2; a possible D gene is TRBD2 (5 bases). The germline gives CDR1 DFQATT, CDR2 SNEGSKA (reference sequence). The V end lost 3 bases, the J end lost 3 bases, and 20 bases lay between the germline ends. This CDR3 is 17 amino acids long.

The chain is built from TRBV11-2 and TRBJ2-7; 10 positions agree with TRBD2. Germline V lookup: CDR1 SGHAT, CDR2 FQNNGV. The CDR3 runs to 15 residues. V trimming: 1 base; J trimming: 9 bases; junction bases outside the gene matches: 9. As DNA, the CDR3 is TGTGCCAGCAGCTTAGCCCCTAGCGGGAGTGCGGGGCAGTACTTC. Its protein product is CASSLAPSGSAGQYF.

CDR3 bases: TGCGCCAGCAGCCAAGGCGGGGGGGCCCACCTTCAGTTCTTC. It yields the protein CASSQGGGAHLQFF. This sequence joins TRBV4-1 and TRBJ2-1, with TRBD2 identical over 9 bases. J was trimmed by 13 bases and V by 1 base; bases with no gene match: 8. The germline gives CDR1 MGHRA, CDR2 YSYEKL. The CDR3 length is 14 residues.

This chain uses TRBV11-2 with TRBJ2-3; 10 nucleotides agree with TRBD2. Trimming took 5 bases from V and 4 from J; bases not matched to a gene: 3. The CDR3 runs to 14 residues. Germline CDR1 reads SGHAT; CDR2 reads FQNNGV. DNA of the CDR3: TGTGCCAGCAGCGGTCTAGCGGGGGCAGATACGCAGTATTTT. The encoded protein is CASSGLAGADTQYF. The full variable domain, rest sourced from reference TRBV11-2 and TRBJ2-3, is EAGVAQSPRYKIIEKRQSVAFWCNPISGHATLYWYQQILGQGPKLLIQFQNNGVVDDSQLPKDRFSAERLKGVDSTLKIQPAKLEDSAVYLCASSGLAGADTQYFGPGTRLTVL.